The following is a T cell receptor (beta chain) sequence with its context. The target antigen is unknown. These data originate in a study of early T cells in non-severe SARS-CoV-2 infection. On the study more broadly: Alpha and beta chains were unpaired, from unsorted whole-blood bulk RNA.

The TCR library protocol was used to attach unique molecular identifiers. These identifiers were attached to individual cDNA molecules. TCRdb itself ran the 5' RACE reads through MiXCR, one entry per CDR3 protein. The sample has around 60,000 distinct CDR3 sequences; 10% to 12% are singletons. Trimming stripped 0 bases from V and 7 bases from J, with 11 bases between. The CDR3 extends over 13 amino acids. Germline V gene lookup returns CDR1 SGDLS and CDR2 YYNGEE. Study outcomes and limitations: VDJdb matching skewed toward anti-spike CD8 responses, missing private and CD4 specificities.

The rearrangement links TRBV9 to TRBJ2-7, with D uncertain. This specimen consisted of whole blood, obtained at baseline. The clonotype comes from an adult who was a healthcare worker with PCR-confirmed SARS-CoV-2 infection or an uninfected control (not recorded which). CDR3 nucleotides: TGTGCCAGCAGCGTAGGAGGAGACTTAGAGCAGTACTTC. Its translation: CASSVGGDLEQYF.